The rows below give T cell receptor beta chains drawn from one sample of a study of T-cell memory formation after mild COVID-19. TCRdb ran MiXCR on the 5' RACE reads and lists one entry per CDR3 protein. The table lists a few hundred thousand distinct CDR3 sequences, 21% of them singletons. The sequenced material came from PBMCs or a T cell subset sorted from them (not recorded which). Source of these receptors: an adult woman who had mild COVID-19 (a few samples of this study predate the infection). Cell type and time point are not known. Each CDR3 is given without its conserved first and last residue. Each record gives: V gene, J gene, CDR3 protein.

TRBV12-3/TRBV12-4	TRBJ1-2	ASRAPGYPNYGYT
TRBV7-2	TRBJ2-5	ASSTGIGHYQETQY
TRBV5-1	TRBJ2-3	ASSLGVSVPSTDTQY
TRBV7-9	TRBJ1-6	ASSSGSTGGIAYNSPLH
TRBV9	TRBJ2-7	ASSPGGTKGIYEQY
TRBV12-3/TRBV12-4	TRBJ2-1	ASSLVGPDNEQF
TRBV2	TRBJ2-4	ASSDQGENIQY
TRBV20-1	TRBJ1-2	SARLDRASGYT
TRBV7-6	TRBJ2-1	ASSGRSRGPTSCNEQF
TRBV20-1	TRBJ2-4	SARPTGSGKNIQY
TRBV12-3/TRBV12-4	TRBJ2-3	ASRGNTDTQY
TRBV12-3/TRBV12-4	TRBJ2-1	ASSPTIGDPF
TRBV12-3/TRBV12-4	TRBJ2-7	ASSKAGVTYEQY
TRBV7-2	TRBJ1-2	ASSQTGGDT
TRBV7-6	TRBJ2-7	ASTSGTGPYEQY
TRBV19	TRBJ1-1	ASSTYRGRHTEAF
TRBV18	TRBJ2-1	ASFDAGGGDEQF
TRBV20-1	TRBJ2-5	SARDAKANWGGRTQY
TRBV5-8	TRBJ1-5	ASSREATNQPQH
TRBV5-1	TRBJ1-6	ASSLDRSNSPLH
TRBV12-3/TRBV12-4	TRBJ2-1	ASSLGHPGRQF
TRBV3-1	TRBJ2-3	ASSRGTGEADTQY
TRBV4-3	TRBJ2-1	ASSQDRVTSGGNEQF
TRBV6-2/TRBV6-3	TRBJ2-1	ASSFRGNYNEQF
TRBV7-9	TRBJ2-2	ASSPLAGGPTGELF
TRBV7-6	TRBJ2-7	ASSLGVAGGYEQY
TRBV30	TRBJ2-3	AWSYGTSGGHTDTQY
TRBV5-1	TRBJ2-1	ASSWHNEQF
TRBV6-4	TRBJ2-1	ASSLQDTYNEQF
TRBV7-8	TRBJ2-7	ASSLRIVSDEQY
TRBV5-1	TRBJ1-6	ASSLTPDSNSPLH
TRBV7-2	TRBJ1-2	ASSLNRGGHGYT
TRBV29-1	TRBJ2-1	SGGRAGEQF
TRBV20-1	TRBJ2-3	SARALAGGTDTQY
TRBV7-8	TRBJ2-3	ASSSRTATATDTQY
TRBV7-9	TRBJ2-5	ASSSDLETQY
TRBV9	TRBJ2-2	ASSVDGGPGELF
TRBV30	TRBJ2-2	AWRVGANTGELF
TRBV18	TRBJ1-1	ASSTYPEVQGTEAF
TRBV7-8	TRBJ2-1	ASSLNLGTGEF
TRBV5-1	TRBJ1-5	ASSLGTGGQPQH
TRBV29-1	TRBJ2-6	SVRLPGASGANVLT
TRBV15	TRBJ2-2	ATSRENPGELF
TRBV30	TRBJ1-1	AWSVLAGGTEAF
TRBV24-1	TRBJ2-1	ATSDPGTSTYNEQF
TRBV12-3/TRBV12-4	TRBJ1-1	ASSLAGGRTEAF
TRBV12-3/TRBV12-4	TRBJ2-3	ASSPTSSDTQY
TRBV3-1	TRBJ2-3	ASSPDHLKNTQY
TRBV6-6	TRBJ1-3	ASSHYTSSGNTIY
TRBV20-1	TRBJ1-1	SAERAINTEAF